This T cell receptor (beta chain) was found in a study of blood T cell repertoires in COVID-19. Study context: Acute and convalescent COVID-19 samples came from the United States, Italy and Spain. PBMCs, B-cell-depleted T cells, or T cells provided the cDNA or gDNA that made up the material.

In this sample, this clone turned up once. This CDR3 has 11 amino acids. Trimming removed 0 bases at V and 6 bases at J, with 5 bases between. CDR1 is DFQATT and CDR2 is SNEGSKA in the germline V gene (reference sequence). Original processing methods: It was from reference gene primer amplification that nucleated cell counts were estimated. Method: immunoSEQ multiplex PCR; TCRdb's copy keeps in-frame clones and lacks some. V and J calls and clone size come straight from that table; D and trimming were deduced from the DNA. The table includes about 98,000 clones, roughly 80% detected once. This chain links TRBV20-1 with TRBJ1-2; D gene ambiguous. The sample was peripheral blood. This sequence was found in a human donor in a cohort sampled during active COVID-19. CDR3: CSARDYDGYTF. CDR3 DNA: TGCAGTGCTAGAGATTATGATGGCTACACCTTC.